These T cell receptor beta chains were read from a single sample in a study of T cell responses to AZD1222 COVID-19 vaccine. The method was immunoSEQ multiplex PCR; TCRdb's version includes in-frame clones alone and lacks a portion of them. The sample shows about 220,000 clones, 93% of them seen only once. Sequencing was performed on peripheral blood, taken on day 0 of MenACWY control vaccination. These TCRs come from an adult in good health. The CDR3 runs from the conserved cysteine through the conserved F or W. The D gene is left open where the match is weak. Where a row states a size, it is once, few, many or the class of an expanded clone; other rows omit it.

V: TRBV7-9
J: TRBJ2-2
D: NA
size: NA
DNA: TGTGCCAGCAGCTTACGGGTTTCCGGGGAGCTGTTTTTT
CDR3: CASSLRVSGELFF

V: TRBV6-1
J: TRBJ2-7
D: NA
size: once
DNA: TGTGCCAGCAGTGAAGCACTCCTAGCTGTCTACGAGCAGTACTTC
CDR3: CASSEALLAVYEQYF

V: TRBV4-2
J: TRBJ2-1
D: TRBD2
size: NA
DNA: TGTGCCAGCAGCCACGATCGGACTAGCCCCAATGAGCAGTTCTTC
CDR3: CASSHDRTSPNEQFF

V: TRBV5-4
J: TRBJ1-2
D: NA
size: NA
DNA: TGTGCCAGCAGCTTGGCAGTAGGAAACTATGGCTACACCTTC
CDR3: CASSLAVGNYGYTF

V: TRBV6-5
J: TRBJ2-1
D: NA
size: NA
DNA: TGTGCCAGCGGCCGGGACACAACTTACAATGAGCAGTTCTTC
CDR3: CASGRDTTYNEQFF

V: TRBV9
J: TRBJ2-1
D: TRBD2
size: NA
DNA: TGTGCCAGCAGCCCATTAGCGGGGGGGCTGTTAAATGAGCAGTTCTTC
CDR3: CASSPLAGGLLNEQFF

V: TRBV5-1
J: TRBJ2-1
D: NA
size: NA
DNA: TGCGCCAGCAGCCCGGACGCGAGCTCCTACAATGAGCAGTTCTTC
CDR3: CASSPDASSYNEQFF

V: TRBV11-2
J: TRBJ1-6
D: TRBD1
size: NA
DNA: TGTGCCAGCAGCACCCCGGGACAGGTTAATTCACCCCTCCACTTT
CDR3: CASSTPGQVNSPLHF

V: TRBV4-1
J: TRBJ1-2
D: NA
size: NA
DNA: TGCGCCAGCAGCCAACAGCAGGGGACTAACTATGGCTACACCTTC
CDR3: CASSQQQGTNYGYTF

V: TRBV18
J: TRBJ2-2
D: NA
size: NA
DNA: TGTGCCAGCTCACCAGGGAACACCGGGGAGCTGTTTTTT
CDR3: CASSPGNTGELFF

V: TRBV7-9
J: TRBJ1-1
D: NA
size: NA
DNA: TGTGCCAGCAGTTCAGGGTCTGAAGCTTTCTTT
CDR3: CASSSGSEAFF

V: TRBV30
J: TRBJ1-5
D: NA
size: NA
DNA: TGTGCCTGGAGTCGAGGGGCAGGGAATCAGCCCCAGCATTTT
CDR3: CAWSRGAGNQPQHF

V: TRBV19
J: TRBJ1-3
D: NA
size: once
DNA: TGTGCCAGTAGTCCCTATGGGGGAAGATCTGGAAACACCATATATTTT
CDR3: CASSPYGGRSGNTIYF

V: TRBV7-2
J: TRBJ2-4
D: NA
size: NA
DNA: TGTGCCAGCAGCTACCTACGGGCAGCTAAAAACATTCAGTACTTC
CDR3: CASSYLRAAKNIQYF

V: TRBV6-2/TRBV6-3
J: TRBJ2-1
D: TRBD1
size: NA
DNA: TGTGCCAGCAGTGCCCTCGGACAGGCCCTCTACAATGAGCAGTTCTTC
CDR3: CASSALGQALYNEQFF

V: TRBV28
J: TRBJ2-7
D: NA
size: NA
DNA: TGTGCCAGCAGTATCGGACAAACCCACGAGCAGTACTTC
CDR3: CASSIGQTHEQYF

V: TRBV19
J: TRBJ1-5
D: NA
size: NA
DNA: TGTGCCAGTAGTACCCACTATAATAGCAATCAGCCCCAGCATTTT
CDR3: CASSTHYNSNQPQHF

V: TRBV5-4
J: TRBJ2-7
D: NA
size: NA
DNA: TGTGCCAGCAGCTTGGGGACAGATTACGAGCAGTACTTC
CDR3: CASSLGTDYEQYF

V: TRBV28
J: TRBJ1-6
D: NA
size: NA
DNA: TGTGCCAGCAGTCGACAGACTAATTCACCCCTCCACTTT
CDR3: CASSRQTNSPLHF

V: TRBV5-4
J: TRBJ2-5
D: NA
size: NA
DNA: TGTGCCAGCAGCTTGGATTCACCCGGGGGGACCCAGTACTTC
CDR3: CASSLDSPGGTQYF

V: TRBV18
J: TRBJ2-1
D: TRBD1
size: NA
DNA: TGTGCCAGCTCAGGGAAACAGGGGTACAATGAGCAGTTCTTC
CDR3: CASSGKQGYNEQFF

V: TRBV5-6
J: TRBJ2-7
D: NA
size: NA
DNA: TGTGCCAGCAGCTTAGACGGCAGCTCCTACGAGCAGTACTTC
CDR3: CASSLDGSSYEQYF

V: TRBV24-1
J: TRBJ2-1
D: TRBD1
size: NA
DNA: TGTGCCACCAGTGTTGGGACAGGGGGTCACGGTGAGCAGTTCTTC
CDR3: CATSVGTGGHGEQFF

V: TRBV30
J: TRBJ1-1
D: NA
size: NA
DNA: TGTGCCTGGACTAGGGGCACATTGAACACTGAAGCTTTCTTT
CDR3: CAWTRGTLNTEAFF

V: TRBV6-6
J: TRBJ2-4
D: NA
size: NA
DNA: TGTGCCAGCACAATGACAGGCGCGAAAAACATTCAGTACTTC
CDR3: CASTMTGAKNIQYF

V: TRBV3-1/TRBV3-2
J: TRBJ2-5
D: TRBD2
size: NA
DNA: TGTGCCAGCAGCCAAGATTGGGCAGTGGGGGGGGAGACCCAGTACTTC
CDR3: CASSQDWAVGGETQYF

V: TRBV7-9
J: TRBJ1-4
D: NA
size: once
DNA: TGTGCCAGCAGCTTAATCCGCGGGATTGTTAATGAAAAACTGTTTTTT
CDR3: CASSLIRGIVNEKLFF

V: TRBV19
J: TRBJ1-5
D: NA
size: NA
DNA: TGTGCCAGTAGTACAAACAGAGCGGATCAGCCCCAGCATTTT
CDR3: CASSTNRADQPQHF

V: TRBV7-9
J: TRBJ1-4
D: NA
size: NA
DNA: TGTGCCAGCAGCTTAGGGACAGTGAATGAAAAACTGTTTTTT
CDR3: CASSLGTVNEKLFF

V: TRBV6-5
J: TRBJ2-1
D: NA
size: NA
DNA: TGTGCCAGCAGTTACAGTGGAGGTATCTACAATGAGCAGTTCTTC
CDR3: CASSYSGGIYNEQFF

V: TRBV5-1
J: TRBJ2-3
D: NA
size: NA
DNA: TGCGCCAGCAGCTTGCAGGCCGCAGGGAGCACAGATACGCAGTATTTT
CDR3: CASSLQAAGSTDTQYF

V: TRBV5-1
J: TRBJ2-2
D: NA
size: NA
DNA: TGCGCCAGCAGCAGTTCCGGGGGTAACACCGGGGAGCTGTTTTTT
CDR3: CASSSSGGNTGELFF

V: TRBV5-6
J: TRBJ1-5
D: TRBD1
size: NA
DNA: TGTGCCAGCAGCTTTGGGACAGGCGATCAGCCCCAGCATTTT
CDR3: CASSFGTGDQPQHF

V: TRBV13
J: TRBJ2-2
D: TRBD1
size: NA
DNA: TGTGCCAGCAGCACCCGGACAGGGAACACCGGGGAGCTGTTTTTT
CDR3: CASSTRTGNTGELFF

V: TRBV2
J: TRBJ1-5
D: TRBD1
size: NA
DNA: TGTGCCAGCAGCCACGACAGGGGTAGCAATCAGCCCCAGCATTTT
CDR3: CASSHDRGSNQPQHF

V: TRBV18
J: TRBJ1-4
D: NA
size: NA
DNA: TGTGCCAGCTCACCTCGACGGAGTGACGGTGAAAAACTGTTTTTT
CDR3: CASSPRRSDGEKLFF

V: TRBV6-5
J: TRBJ1-5
D: NA
size: NA
DNA: TGTGCCAGCAACAGTCCTCAGGGTGGCAATCAGCCCCAGCATTTT
CDR3: CASNSPQGGNQPQHF

V: TRBV5-1
J: TRBJ1-1
D: NA
size: NA
DNA: TGCGCCAGCAAGGAGTACGACTCTGCAGGGGCTTTCTTT
CDR3: CASKEYDSAGAFF

V: TRBV24-1
J: TRBJ1-5
D: TRBD1
size: once
DNA: TGTGCCACCAGTGACTCCCGGACAGGGGTTCAGCCCCAGCATTTT
CDR3: CATSDSRTGVQPQHF

V: TRBV28
J: TRBJ1-4
D: NA
size: NA
DNA: TGTGCCAGCAGTCTGATAGCCCCTAACAGGGAGGGGAATGAAAAACTGTTTTTT
CDR3: CASSLIAPNREGNEKLFF

V: TRBV2
J: TRBJ1-1
D: TRBD1
size: NA
DNA: TGTGCCAGCAGTGTGACAGGGCGGGTCCCTGAAGCTTTCTTT
CDR3: CASSVTGRVPEAFF

V: TRBV6-5
J: TRBJ1-1
D: NA
size: once
DNA: TGTGCCAGCCGGAAGAACATCGCTGAAGCTTTCTTT
CDR3: CASRKNIAEAFF

V: TRBV5-1
J: TRBJ1-2
D: NA
size: NA
DNA: TGCGCCAGCAGCTCACTGGACGGTGGTGGCTACACCTTC
CDR3: CASSSLDGGGYTF

V: TRBV4-2
J: TRBJ1-4
D: TRBD1
size: once
DNA: TGTGCCAGCAGCCAAGAGTTGGGACAGTTTAATGAAAAACTGTTTTTT
CDR3: CASSQELGQFNEKLFF

V: TRBV27
J: TRBJ2-5
D: NA
size: NA
DNA: TGTGCCAGCAGTTCACTCCTTGAGGAGACCCAGTACTTC
CDR3: CASSSLLEETQYF

V: TRBV6-5
J: TRBJ2-1
D: TRBD2
size: NA
DNA: TGTGCCAGCACCCGTACTAGCGGGGGGTACAATGAGCAGTTCTTC
CDR3: CASTRTSGGYNEQFF

V: TRBV9
J: TRBJ2-5
D: NA
size: NA
DNA: TGTGCCAGCAGCGTTGGCCAAGCGACGGAGACCCAGTACTTC
CDR3: CASSVGQATETQYF

V: TRBV5-6
J: TRBJ1-2
D: TRBD1
size: NA
DNA: TGTGCCAGCAGCCCGGGACAGGGGGCGCGAGGCTACACCTTC
CDR3: CASSPGQGARGYTF

V: TRBV7-3
J: TRBJ1-1
D: NA
size: NA
DNA: TGTGCCAGCAGCTTAACGAGTCGGGTCAGGAACACTGAAGCTTTCTTT
CDR3: CASSLTSRVRNTEAFF

V: TRBV29-1
J: TRBJ2-7
D: NA
size: once
DNA: TGCAGCGTTGAAACAGCCTACGAGCAGTACTTC
CDR3: CSVETAYEQYF

V: TRBV7-2
J: TRBJ1-4
D: NA
size: NA
DNA: TGTGCCAGCAGCTTAGCAGGATTCGGGGAAAAACTGTTTTTT
CDR3: CASSLAGFGEKLFF

V: TRBV7-2
J: TRBJ1-2
D: NA
size: NA
DNA: TGTGCCAGCAGCTCCCAGAGGGGGGGCTATGGCTACACCTTC
CDR3: CASSSQRGGYGYTF

V: TRBV25-1
J: TRBJ1-3
D: NA
size: NA
DNA: TGTGCCAGCAGATCCTCTGGAAACACCATATATTTT
CDR3: CASRSSGNTIYF